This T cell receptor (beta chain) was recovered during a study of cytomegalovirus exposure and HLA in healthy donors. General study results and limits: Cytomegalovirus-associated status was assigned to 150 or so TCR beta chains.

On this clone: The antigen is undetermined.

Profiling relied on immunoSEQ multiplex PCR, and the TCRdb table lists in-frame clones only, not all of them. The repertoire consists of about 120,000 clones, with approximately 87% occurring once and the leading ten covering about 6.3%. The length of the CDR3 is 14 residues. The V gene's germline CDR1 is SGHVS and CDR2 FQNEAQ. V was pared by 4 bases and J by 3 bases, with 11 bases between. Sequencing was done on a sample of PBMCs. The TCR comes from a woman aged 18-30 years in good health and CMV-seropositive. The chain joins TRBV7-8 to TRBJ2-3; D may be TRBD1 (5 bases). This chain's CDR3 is CASSSGLRTDTQYF. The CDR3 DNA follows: TGTGCCAGCAGCTCAGGGTTGAGGACAGATACGCAGTATTTT. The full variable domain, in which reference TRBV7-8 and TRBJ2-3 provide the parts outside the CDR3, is GAGVSQSPRYKVAKRGQDVALRCDPISGHVSLFWYQQALGQGPEFLTYFQNEAQLDKSGLPSDRFFAERPEGSVSTLKIQRTQQEDSAVYLCASSSGLRTDTQYFGPGTRLTVL.